This TCR beta chain originates from a study of T cell responses to AZD1222 COVID-19 vaccine. There are 16 residues in the CDR3. The germline CDR1 and CDR2 sequences are LGHDT and YNNKEL (reference sequence). V dropped 0 bases and J dropped 8 bases, with 16 bases sitting between them. The method was immunoSEQ multiplex PCR; TCRdb's version includes in-frame clones alone and lacks a portion of them. This table holds over 110,000 clones, approximately 89% found once. A note on this clone: Its specificity is not known.

Study conclusions and caveats: Receipt of two AZD1222 doses was followed by a rise in Spike-specific TCR breadth and depth.

This TCR was sampled from an adult in good health. This chain joins TRBV3-1 (or the pseudogene TRBV3-2) and TRBJ1-4; D may be TRBD1 (6 bases). The sample consisted of peripheral blood, taken on day 0 of AZD1222 vaccination. For the CDR3, the DNA is TGTGCCAGCAGCCAAGATCTTTTTAGGGGGAAGGAAAAACTGTTTTTT. Translating it yields CASSQDLFRGKEKLFF.